This section outlines one TCR beta chain sequence together with its context. Its antigen is not yet known. Base-call qualities are not available, and no considerably larger clone is one nucleotide away. This record belongs to a study of cytomegalovirus exposure and HLA in healthy donors (dated by TCRdb to the late 2010s). As for the study more broadly: An earlier analysis of approximately 550 of the donors reported approximately 270 Gb of sequence data and 117 million unique TCR beta sequences from about 179 million T cells. An early release covering approximately 600 HLA-typed donors comprised 250 to 350 gigabases of sequencing data and 65 million to 100 million unique TCR sequences. Of the roughly 400 genotyped donors, approximately 81% were placed in the genetic ancestry cluster associated with self-reported Caucasian donors. HLA typing covered class I and class II loci at four-digit resolution. Across about 380 genotyped donors of the cohort, an average of approximately 240,000 unique TCR beta nucleotide sequences per donor were sequenced, and roughly 18% of those sequences were non-productive. The aim of the study was to test whether cataloging public T cell receptors could identify signatures of past pathogen exposure. To predict cytomegalovirus infection status, the study combined high-throughput TCR immunosequencing, statistical association of individual TCRs with disease status, and machine learning. A later genetic analysis used genome-wide SNP genotypes for about 55% of the 666 donors, treating that subset as a discovery cohort. Alongside the repertoire data, information on donor age, sex, ethnicity and CMV serostatus was compiled. Using immunosequencing, the study profiled T cell repertoires from roughly 650 subjects and related those repertoires to cytomegalovirus serostatus. In a later analysis, previously published TCR beta repertoires from 670 or so donors were re-analyzed and high-resolution HLA genotyping was added so that TCR occurrence patterns could be studied. In the later analysis, no new phenotypic data were used to find candidate immune exposures; instead, reliance was placed on TCR beta sequences and their occurrence across donors. The number of typed donors differed by locus: 629-630 for A, B, C, DRB1 and DQB1; approximately 540 for DQA1; some 610 for DPA1; and around 490 for DPB1. Roughly 5 DR-DQ haplotypes were handled as single units for association and clustering, since linkage in the cohort was strong. An earlier analysis of 500 to 650 of the donors applied high-throughput TCR beta sequencing to assess whether each TCR beta V gene segment acted as functional or pseudogenic. All discovery cohort repertoires had been generated on a single sequencing platform. In addition to the first cohort of around 670 subjects, a separate validation cohort of 100 to 150 different subjects was used. Points the paper makes about the study in general: Because counts were too low, around 17 rarely observed V segments, including chromosome 9 orphons, were left out of the earlier analysis of about 620 of the donors. Because HLA typing was missing for some donors at each locus, association tests included only the typed subset. In vitro tests confirmed that a few of the cytomegalovirus-associated TCR beta chains recognize cytomegalovirus antigens. According to a later genetic analysis, donors in an Asian-associated ancestry cluster had fewer N-insertions in productive TCRs than the approximately 670-donor mean. Most TCR sequences were seen in very few donors, while some public TCRs were found in many individuals. Broadly in line with IMGT annotations, most TCR beta V segments showed up in productive rearrangements about 87% or about 30% of the time in an earlier analysis of 587 of the donors. In a later analysis, most CMV-associated TCR beta chains were found to appear HLA-restricted, with HLA associations seemingly driven largely by CMV exposure. Linkage disequilibrium might explain the correlated functional status among segregating V segments, but an unknown experimental factor could not be excluded. In a later analysis, some 18,000 TCR beta sequences were associated with specific HLA alleles at a false discovery rate of 0.05. Some IMGT-functional V segments, including TRBV6-2 and TRBV6-3, could not be distinguished by the 87-base-pair reads and were therefore excluded. In both the original and validation cohorts, the classifier was reported to diagnose cytomegalovirus status with high specificity and sensitivity. Assigning TCR associations to individual alleles was difficult when HLA alleles, especially DR and DQ, strongly co-occurred. The presence/absence analyses assumed that sequencing depth was roughly uniform across donors, and that assumption may not be true. A later analysis found that HLA-associated TCR beta chains were more clonally expanded and had lower generation probabilities than equally common non-associated chains. In the study, around 160 TCR beta chains were listed as associated with cytomegalovirus. CMV serostatus was the only immune exposure information available for the cohort. In a later analysis, the rate of TCR association differed among HLA loci, with DRB1 alleles having the most associated TCRs and HLA-C alleles having the fewest. In a later analysis, several top co-occurrence clusters were reported to appear linked to parvovirus B19, influenza, CMV and Epstein-Barr virus. A further reported finding was that TCR beta sequences accurately predicted the HLA-A and HLA-B alleles for most subjects in the first cohort. A group of highly shared sequence variants was considered likely to be a technical artifact of the sequencing pipeline. A later genetic analysis associated a missense DCLRE1C variant with V-gene and J-gene trimming of TCR beta chains, and an independent cohort replicated the association. Only TCR beta chains were sequenced in this cohort, and the absence of alpha or paired-chain data limited detectable features. The authors suggested that the approach could potentially be generalized to other disease states and immunological phenotypes.

The cohort consisted of 600 or so healthy bone marrow donors. Cohort members were all nominally healthy when sampled, although unrecorded immune exposures were likely present. The donor tested CMV seronegative, placing the donor among the roughly 400 seronegative members of the cohort. Each donor provided a peripheral blood sample, and peripheral blood mononuclear cells were used for TCR beta sequencing. Genomic DNA was extracted from the blood cell samples with the Qiagen DNeasy Blood Extraction Kit. The trim is 6 bases for V and 0 bases for J, with a gap of 13 bases between the germline ends. The CDR3 contains 15 residues, cysteine and phenylalanine counted. The kept DNA is CDR3 alone, 45 bases in frame from the first base. The germline V gene (reference sequence) specifies SEHNR as CDR1 and FQNEAQ as CDR2. To prepare the library, the immunoSEQ multiplex PCR assay was applied. A mixture of 60 forward primers for TCR Vbeta segments and 13 reverse primers for TCR Jbeta segments was used in the multiplex PCR. A multiplex PCR assay on genomic DNA amplified the CDR3 region of rearranged TCR beta genes. Amplified TCR beta libraries were sequenced as 87-base-pair reads on the Illumina HiSeq System. The original pipeline was this. A later analysis counted about 80 million unique TCR beta chains across the 700 or so repertoires, and 10 million to 12 million of these chains were shared by at least two donors. Raw reads were error-corrected and collapsed into unique sequences with a nearest-neighbor algorithm that merged closely related sequences to remove PCR and sequencing errors. To assign V, D and J gene segments, CDR3 sequences were aligned to IMGT reference sequences. For a sequence to be retained, a match of at least six nucleotides to both a V gene segment and a J gene segment was required. A rearrangement counted as productive if the CDR3 had no stop codons and remained in frame with V and J, and every other rearrangement counted as non-productive. Following IMGT convention, CDR3 was defined as the stretch from the second conserved V-encoded cysteine to the conserved J-encoded phenylalanine. In an earlier analysis of more than 550 of the donors, sequences lacking an unambiguous match to a single V gene segment were excluded. An earlier analysis of 587 of the donors classified V segments as functional when productive rearrangements were above 56.7% and as segregating when the standard deviation between donors was above 5%. To diagnose cytomegalovirus status from the catalog of TCR beta chain sequences, a statistical classification framework was built. V and J gene assignment, in a later analysis, came from comparing TCR nucleotide sequences with IMGT/GENE-DB human TR gene sequences. The TCRdist pipeline was used in a later analysis to assign CDR3 sequences and most-parsimonious VDJ recombination scenarios. A later analysis defined each TCR beta chain by its CDR3 amino acid sequence plus V-gene family, and excluded reads lacking a unique V-gene family. To address suspected cross-contamination and a sequencing artifact, a later analysis removed a few hundred highly shared, low-generation-probability nucleotide sequences. A later analysis calculated a clonal expansion index for each public chain from normalized within-repertoire ranks of inferred template counts. In a later analysis, generation probabilities were computed using a VDJ recombination model fitted to out-of-frame rearrangements, and the results were checked against IGoR. In a later analysis, TCR-TCR, TCR-HLA and TCR-CMV co-occurrence was scored with hypergeometric tests, and a repertoire-size bias correction was applied to TCR pairs. To estimate false discovery rates, a later analysis permuted the HLA or CMV assignments 20 times. In a later analysis, co-occurring TCRs were grouped with DBSCAN, and TCRdist sequence similarity was added when clustering was performed within HLA-allele-positive subsets. Repertoires with fewer than 30,000 or more than 120,000 public chains, plus five repertoires with anomalous nucleotide sharing, were excluded from co-occurrence clustering. The table was pulled from immuneACCESS by TCRdb, which kept in-frame rearrangements only. Such tables lose some clones; where checked, under half of the loss comes from unresolved V genes, and the rest has no known cause. V and J calls and clone size follow that table, whereas D and trimming were derived from the DNA. The table for this sample lists 85,000 to 130,000 clones; around 71% of them were counted only once. The top ten clonotypes cover roughly 0.79% of the sample.

Recombination linked TRBV7-9 to TRBJ2-3; possibly the D gene is TRBD1, per 5 matching bases. Input material: PBMCs. The source is a boy aged 5-17 years in good health and CMV-seronegative. This receptor carries the CDR3 CASRKQDPSTDTQYF. The nucleotide sequence reads as follows: TGTGCCAGCAGGAAACAGGATCCTAGCACAGATACGCAGTATTTT.